These 31 T cell receptor beta chains originate from one sample sequenced in a study of T cells in Graves' hyperthyroidism and ophthalmopathy. The source material, RNA transcripts, was used to amplify TCR beta CDR3 regions. Carried out on the TCR CDR3, a first-round RT-PCR used the HTBI primer set. TCRdb ran MiXCR on the multiplex PCR reads and lists one entry per CDR3 protein. Found here are roughly 500,000 distinct CDR3 sequences, roughly 15% of them singletons; the top ten hold 25% to 30%. The specimen was blood. The receptors shown here come from a woman aged 25 to 39 with Graves' ophthalmopathy.

The J gene is TRBJ1-2, the V gene TRBV28; D remains ambiguous. CDR3 size: 12 residues. Trimming left V 6 bases short and J 4 bases short, with 9 bases between. Per germline, CDR1 MDHEN and CDR2 SYDVKM. The CDR3 DNA sequence: TGTGCCAGCAGAATGGAGACCTATGGCTACACCTTC. Encoded protein: CASRMETYGYTF.

V usage is TRBV24-1 and J usage is TRBJ2-1, with TRBD1 identical over 10 bases. Germline V CDR1 and CDR2: KGHDR, SFDVKD. The CDR3 extends over 15 amino acids. Trimming took 4 bases from V and 8 from J; bases not matched to a gene: 7. The CDR3 reads CATSDPGDRGDEQFF. As DNA, the CDR3 is TGTGCCACCAGTGACCCCGGGGACAGGGGCGATGAGCAGTTCTTC.

This clonotype was found a few times. The chain recombines TRBV28 with TRBJ1-6; D not certain. V lost 1 base to trimming and J lost 11 bases, with 12 bases between them. This CDR3 comprises 14 residues. CDR1 MDHEN and CDR2 SYDVKM come from the germline V gene. DNA for the CDR3: TGTGCCAGCAGTTTATCTGGAGTGGCAGCACCCCTCCACTTT. Encoded protein: CASSLSGVAAPLHF.

Remarks on this clonotype: A much larger clone differs from this one at a single base, so this may be a read error. The chain has TRBV7-8 and TRBJ2-3; 10 nucleotides align to TRBD2. CDR1 and CDR2 from the germline V gene are SGHVS and FQNEAQ. CDR3 length: 18 amino acids. V was pared by 4 bases and J by 1 base, with 11 bases of the junction left unmatched. CDR3 region: CASSSCTAGGDGTDTQYF. The CDR3 bases are TGTGCCAGCAGCTCCTGTACAGCGGGAGGGGATGGCACAGATACGCAGTATTTT.

This clonotype was observed a few times. The chain couples TRBV7-9 to TRBJ2-1; TRBD2 matches 7 bases. CDR1 and CDR2 (germline): SEHNR, FQNEAQ (reference sequence). After removal of 5 bases from V and 7 bases from J, the junction contained 5 bases not matched to a gene. CDR3 length equals 13 residues. This CDR3 is CASSRTSPNEQFF. CDR3 sequence (DNA): TGTGCCAGCAGCAGGACTAGTCCGAATGAGCAGTTCTTC.

This clonotype was picked up many times. The J gene is TRBJ2-7, the V gene TRBV28; 7 bases align to TRBD1. The CDR3 spans 14 residues. Germline values: CDR1 MDHEN, CDR2 SYDVKM. J lost 3 bases, V lost 3 bases, and 5 bases had no gene match. The CDR3 loop reads CASSFERGLYEQYF. The CDR3, as DNA: TGTGCCAGCAGTTTTGAGAGGGGGCTCTACGAGCAGTACTTC.

This chain joins TRBV27 and TRBJ2-1; D uncertain. The CDR3 length is 13 residues. The germline V and J ends were trimmed by 3 bases and 2 bases, with 5 bases remaining between them. CDR1 and CDR2 (germline): MNHEY, SMNVEV (reference sequence). CDR3 nucleotide sequence: TGTGCCAGCAGTTTGTGCACCTACAATGAGCAGTTCTTC. Translation gives CASSLCTYNEQFF.

This chain joins TRBV2 and TRBJ2-2, with D possibly being TRBD1 (6 bases). The CDR3 sequence is 18 residues long. Trimming shortened V by 0 bases and J by 6 bases, and 20 bases separated the two germline ends. CDR1 is SNHLY and CDR2 is FYNNEI in the germline V gene. CDR3 region: CASSEALDRPSFSGELFF. CDR3 DNA: TGTGCCAGCAGTGAAGCGCTTGACAGGCCTAGTTTCTCCGGGGAGCTGTTTTTT. The whole variable domain, filled in from reference TRBV2 and TRBJ2-2, reads EPEVTQTPSHQVTQMGQEVILRCVPISNHLYFYWYRQILGQKVEFLVSFYNNEISEKSEIFDDQFSVERPDGSNFTLKIRSTKLEDSAMYFCASSEALDRPSFSGELFFGEGSRLTVL.

The rearrangement uses TRBV6-2 or TRBV6-3 and TRBJ2-1; TRBD2 agrees at 7 bases. The germline V gene encodes CDR1 MNHEY and CDR2 SVGEGT. J was trimmed by 8 bases and V by 2 bases; bases with no gene match: 3. This CDR3 has 13 residues. CDR3 residues: CASSYPRGDEQFF. In nucleotides, the CDR3 is TGTGCCAGCAGTTACCCCCGGGGGGATGAGCAGTTCTTC.

This clonotype was counted at least ten times. The chain links TRBV20-1 to TRBJ1-5; 8 positions agree with TRBD1. Trimming removed 0 bases from V and 2 bases from J; junction bases left unmatched: 6. This CDR3 comprises 16 residues. In germline, CDR1 is DFQATT, CDR2 SNEGSKA (reference sequence). The CDR3: CSARDSGGEGNQPQHF. CDR3 DNA: TGCAGTGCTAGAGACTCAGGGGGCGAGGGCAATCAGCCCCAGCATTTT.

This clonotype came up many times. The chain combines TRBV20-1 with TRBJ2-5; no definite D call. V was trimmed by 3 bases and J by 2 bases, leaving 7 bases between them. Germline V lookup: CDR1 DFQATT, CDR2 SNEGSKA (reference sequence). The CDR3 runs 12 residues. The CDR3 region has the DNA TGCAGTGCTAGCCCCGGGCAAGAGACCCAGTACTTC. This codes for CSASPGQETQYF.

Here the CDR3 DNA reads TGTGCCAGCAGTAAACAGGGTATGCTCGAGCAGTACTTC. It translates to CASSKQGMLEQYF. This chain uses TRBV27 with TRBJ2-7, with a possible D match to TRBD1 (6 bases). This CDR3 is 13 amino acids long. Germline loops: CDR1 MNHEY, CDR2 SMNVEV (reference sequence). Between the trimmed V and J ends, which lost 5 bases and 6 bases, there was a span of 14 bases.

This clonotype was counted at least ten times. The chain carries TRBV20-1 and TRBJ1-1; D gene unclear. In germline, CDR1 is DFQATT, CDR2 SNEGSKA (reference sequence). V was shortened by 3 bases and J by 3 bases, with 14 bases between the two germline ends. This CDR3 contains 14 residues. The chain's CDR3 is CSARRVVAHTEAFF. In nucleotides, the CDR3 is TGCAGTGCTAGGAGGGTCGTTGCACACACTGAAGCTTTCTTT.

The chain uses TRBV15 and TRBJ1-2, with TRBD1 as a possible D gene (5 bases). CDR1 LNHNV and CDR2 YYDKDF come from the germline V gene (reference sequence). The CDR3 runs to 15 residues. V was pared by 3 bases and J by 1 base, with 12 bases between. The CDR3 here is CATSSLAGGNYGYTF. The CDR3 DNA reads TGTGCCACCAGCAGCCTCGCTGGGGGTAACTATGGCTACACCTTC. Full variable domain (missing parts from reference TRBV15 and TRBJ1-2): DAMVIQNPRYQVTQFGKPVTLSCSQTLNHNVMYWYQQKSSQAPKLLFHYYDKDFNNEADTPDNFQSRRPNTSFCFLDIRSPGLGDTAMYLCATSSLAGGNYGYTFGSGTRLTVV.

The V and J genes are TRBV5-4 and TRBJ2-3, with 7 nucleotides matching TRBD2. The V gene's germline CDR1 is SGHNT and CDR2 YYREEE (reference sequence). CDR3 size: 16 residues. V lost 3 bases and J lost 0; bases outside the gene matches: 7. CDR3 region: CASSSRGGSSTDTQYF. CDR3 bases: TGTGCCAGCAGCTCTCGGGGCGGGAGTAGCACAGATACGCAGTATTTT.

The CDR3 here is CAISESKTGWEKLFF. The CDR3 DNA reads as TGTGCCATCAGTGAGTCGAAGACAGGGTGGGAAAAACTGTTTTTT. This chain links TRBV10-3 with TRBJ1-4, with 7 bases matching TRBD1. Looked up from germline, CDR1 is ENHRY and CDR2 is SYGVKD. The V gene end was trimmed by 0 bases and the J gene end by 8 bases; junction bases not matched to a gene: 6. This CDR3 comprises 15 residues.

This clonotype was recorded at least ten times. The chain couples TRBV27 to TRBJ2-1; 9 bases are a match to TRBD2. J was trimmed by 6 bases and V by 4 bases; bases with no gene match: 4. Germline V CDR1 and CDR2: MNHEY, SMNVEV (reference sequence). The CDR3 totals 14 residues. The CDR3 nucleotides are TGTGCCAGCAGTTCCGCGGGAGGGGTCAATGAGCAGTTCTTC. Amino acids: CASSSAGGVNEQFF.

This chain links TRBV11-2 with TRBJ2-1; TRBD2 aligns across 8 bases. This CDR3 region has 16 residues. With V trimmed by 1 base and J by 3 bases, 5 bases remained unmatched. Germline V gene sequence: CDR1 SGHAT, CDR2 FQNNGV. CDR3 amino acids: CASSLVTGGIYNEQFF. CDR3 in DNA: TGTGCCAGCAGCTTAGTGACGGGAGGGATCTACAATGAGCAGTTCTTC.

This clonotype showed up many times. The rearrangement uses TRBV5-5 and TRBJ2-1, with a weak D call TRBD2 (6 bases). Trimming stripped 4 bases from V and 1 base from J, with 15 bases between. The CDR3 is made up of 16 amino acids. Germline assignment: CDR1 SGHKS and CDR2 YYEKEE (reference sequence). DNA of the CDR3: TGTGCCAGCAGCCCAATTAGCGGACTTTCCTACAATGAGCAGTTCTTC. Amino acids: CASSPISGLSYNEQFF.

Ten or more counts support this clonotype. The J gene is TRBJ2-7, the V gene TRBV30, with 8 positions matching TRBD2. V trimming: 3 bases; J trimming: 7 bases; junction bases outside the gene matches: 11. The CDR3 contains 14 residues. Germline V gives CDR1 GTSNPN, CDR2 SVGIG (reference sequence). Here the CDR3 reads CAWRAAGTRDEQYF. Written as DNA, the CDR3 is TGTGCCTGGAGGGCGGCAGGGACTAGGGATGAGCAGTACTTC.

The chain recombines TRBV7-9 with TRBJ2-4; 7 bases fit TRBD1. Germline values: CDR1 SEHNR, CDR2 FQNEAQ (reference sequence). The CDR3 has 18 residues. The V segment lost 2 bases and the J segment 0 bases; nucleotides outside the gene matches: 10. The CDR3 protein is CASSLRQGDTLAKNIQYF. As DNA, the CDR3 is TGTGCCAGCAGCTTAAGACAGGGAGACACCCTAGCCAAAAACATTCAGTACTTC.

This clonotype was counted many times. The chain carries TRBV2 and TRBJ1-2; 8 bases agree with TRBD1. CDR1 is SNHLY, CDR2 FYNNEI, per germline. Trimming removed 4 bases from V and 4 bases from J; junction bases left unmatched: 2. The CDR3 is made up of 13 amino acids. In nucleotides, the CDR3 is TGTGCCAGCAGTGCGGACAGGGTCTATGGCTACACCTTC. It codes for CASSADRVYGYTF.

In the case of this clonotype: A much larger clone differs from this one at a single base, so this may be a read error. This chain uses TRBV20-1 with TRBJ1-2; 8 bases align to TRBD1. V lost 3 bases and J lost 8; bases outside the gene matches: 11. The V gene's germline CDR1 is DFQATT and CDR2 SNEGSKA (reference sequence). This CDR3 spans 14 amino acids. As DNA, the CDR3 is TGCAGTGCTAGCCACATACAGGGGGTAAAGGGCTACACCTTC. Translation gives CSASHIQGVKGYTF.

Many counts were recorded for this clonotype. This chain uses TRBV9 with TRBJ2-1; 10 bases line up with TRBD2. CDR1 SGDLS and CDR2 YYNGEE come from the germline V gene. CDR3 length equals 15 residues. V shed 0 bases and J 10 bases; nucleotides not matched to a gene: 7. CDR3 sequence: CASSVGSGRASEQFF. The CDR3 DNA follows: TGTGCCAGCAGCGTAGGGAGCGGGAGGGCCTCCGAGCAGTTCTTC.

This chain uses TRBV6-2 or TRBV6-3 with TRBJ1-4; 8 nucleotides line up with TRBD1. CDR1 MNHEY and CDR2 SVGEGT come from the germline V gene. The CDR3 runs 13 residues. Unmatched junction bases numbered 4, after V lost 6 bases and J lost 7 bases. In DNA, the CDR3 is TGTGCCAGCAGCACCGGACAGGGTGAAAAACTGTTTTTT. Translated, it gives CASSTGQGEKLFF.

Only a few counts were recorded for this clonotype. The V and J genes are TRBV11-3 and TRBJ2-3; 7 bases are a match to TRBD2. This CDR3 is built from 16 residues. V was clipped by 4 bases and J by 6 bases; unmatched bases: 13. Germline CDR1 and CDR2: SGHNT and YENEEA. DNA for the CDR3: TGTGCCAGCAGCTCATTCTCGGGGGGACCCACCGATACGCAGTATTTT. It codes for CASSSFSGGPTDTQYF.

The V gene is TRBV4-1, the J gene TRBJ1-6; D is undetermined. CDR1 and CDR2 (germline): MGHRA, YSYEKL. CDR3 length: 16 residues. V lost 3 bases, J lost 3 bases, and 12 bases lay in between. CDR3 amino acids: CASSQDPQVYNSPLHF. The CDR3 DNA sequence: TGCGCCAGCAGCCAGGACCCCCAGGTCTATAATTCACCCCTCCACTTT.

This clonotype showed up many times. The chain combines TRBV5-6 with TRBJ1-1; no firm D call. CDR1 is SGHDT, CDR2 YYEEEE, per germline. This CDR3 has 14 residues. The V and J ends lost 4 bases and 2 bases respectively, with 12 bases between them. The CDR3 region has the DNA TGTGCCAGCAGCCCCGGTATCTCTAACACTGAAGCTTTCTTT. Translating it yields CASSPGISNTEAFF.

In its sample, this clonotype was seen many times. The chain employs TRBV20-1 and TRBJ2-3, with D tentatively TRBD1 or TRBD2 (7 bases each). In germline, CDR1 is DFQATT, CDR2 SNEGSKA (reference sequence). Trimming took off 0 bases at V and 8 bases at J, with 15 bases between the two ends. This CDR3 is 14 amino acids long. The CDR3 reads CSARDPAGGGTQYF. In nucleotides, the CDR3 is TGCAGTGCTAGAGATCCGGCAGGGGGGGGTACGCAGTATTTT.

This clonotype was seen repeatedly, ten times or more. This chain uses TRBV6-2 or TRBV6-3 with TRBJ2-2; D is uncertain. Germline CDR1 is MNHEY and CDR2 is SVGEGT. V lost 10 bases and J lost 3, with 9 bases in between. This CDR3 region has 12 residues. The CDR3 nucleotides read TGTGCCACTAGTACTGACACCGGGGAGCTGTTTTTT. Protein product: CATSTDTGELFF.

This clonotype was seen ten or more times. The chain couples TRBV20-1 to TRBJ2-1, with 12 bases that match TRBD2. Germline V gene data show CDR1 as DFQATT and CDR2 as SNEGSKA (reference sequence). There are 17 residues in the CDR3. The trim removed 3 bases at V and 1 base at J, leaving 7 bases unmatched. The CDR3 DNA follows: TGCAGTGCTAGGAGACTAGCGGGAGCCACGTCCTACAATGAGCAGTTCTTC. This encodes CSARRLAGATSYNEQFF.